These 9 T cell receptor beta chains originate from one sample sequenced in a study of identical twins. One entry per CDR3 protein results from TCRdb running MiXCR on the 5' RACE reads. The data show under 450,000 distinct CDR3 sequences, around 18% seen once. Sequenced sample: naive T cells sorted from blood. The receptors derive from a man in his fifties in good health.

The chain employs TRBV12-3 or TRBV12-4 and TRBJ2-3; possible D gene TRBD2, 5 bases. CDR3 length equals 15 residues. Trimming pared 2 bases from V and 6 bases from J, leaving 15 bases between. The CDR3 loop is CASSLQAGLYDTQYF. As DNA, the CDR3 is TGTGCCAGCAGTTTACAGGCAGGACTCTACGATACGCAGTATTTT.

As concerns this clonotype: One junction end disagrees with the germline gene, perhaps due to a read error. The gene calls are TRBV7-9 and TRBJ1-6, with 9 positions matching TRBD1. The CDR3 consists of 16 residues. Germline V gives CDR1 SEHNR, CDR2 FQNEAQ (reference sequence). CDR3 DNA: TGTGCCAGCAGCTTAGGTTTCGGGACAGGGATTTCACTCCTCCACTTT. It encodes CASSLGFGTGISLLHF.

This clonotype was seen ten or more times. V and J are TRBV5-1 and TRBJ2-3; 8 bases are a match to TRBD2. This CDR3 is built from 14 residues. The germline V gene has CDR1 SGHRS and CDR2 YFSETQ. Germline trimming cut 4 bases from V and 4 bases from J; bases unmatched to any gene: 5. This CDR3 is CASSPRGGPDTQYF. The CDR3, as DNA: TGCGCCAGCAGCCCCCGGGGGGGTCCAGATACGCAGTATTTT.

This clonotype was found a few times. The chain is built from TRBV10-3 and TRBJ2-3; D ambiguous. The V gene lost 10 bases and the J gene lost 1 base, with 12 bases spanning the gap. Germline CDR1 and CDR2: ENHRY and SYGVKD. The CDR3 sequence is 13 residues long. The CDR3 region has the DNA TGTGCCACCTGGATAGCTGGCACAGATACGCAGTATTTT. Translation: CATWIAGTDTQYF.

The rearrangement uses TRBV6-2 or TRBV6-3 and TRBJ1-2, with 9 bases fitting TRBD1. The CDR3 extends over 14 amino acids. The germline V gene encodes CDR1 MNHEY and CDR2 SVGEGT. J gave up 4 bases and V 6 bases, and 6 bases lay outside the gene matches. CDR3 DNA sequence: TGTGCCAGCAGAAAAACAGGGGGCGGCTATGGCTACACCTTC. Translating it yields CASRKTGGGYGYTF.

Written as DNA, the CDR3 is TGTGCCAGCAGTCAAAACGGGGTCCTAAGTTCTAACTATGGCTACACCTTC. Translating it yields CASSQNGVLSSNYGYTF. The chain couples TRBV5-5 to TRBJ1-2, with D unclear. With 5 bases removed from V and 0 bases from J, the gap between germline ends came to 20 bases. The CDR3 is made up of 17 amino acids. Germline CDR1 and CDR2: SGHKS and YYEKEE (reference sequence).

The chain recombines TRBV12-3 or TRBV12-4 with TRBJ1-6, with D maybe TRBD1 (6 bases). V shed 5 bases and J shed 9 bases, with 14 bases lying between them. This CDR3 is built from 14 residues. The CDR3 region is CASSLPGASSPLHF. The DNA for the CDR3 is TGTGCCAGCAGTCTCCCAGGGGCAAGTTCACCCCTCCACTTT.

This clonotype occurred a few times. V is TRBV20-1 and J is TRBJ2-2, with D perhaps TRBD1 or TRBD2 (5 bases each). The germline V gene encodes CDR1 DFQATT and CDR2 SNEGSKA (reference sequence). The CDR3 has 14 residues. V gave up 5 bases and J gave up 7 bases, with 17 bases separating them. The CDR3 loop reads CSAPEEGRVGELFF. Here the CDR3 DNA reads TGCAGTGCTCCCGAAGAGGGGCGAGTCGGGGAGCTGTTTTTT.

This clonotype was seen more than once but under ten times. This rearrangement joins TRBV9 to TRBJ2-2; no firm D call. Trimming cost V 2 bases and J 1 base, with 3 bases left between them. From germline, CDR1 is SGDLS and CDR2 YYNGEE. This CDR3 region has 13 residues. The chain's CDR3 is CASSVGNTGELFF. CDR3 sequence (DNA): TGTGCCAGCAGCGTGGGGAACACCGGGGAGCTGTTTTTT.